This T cell receptor (beta chain) was found in a study of early T cells in non-severe SARS-CoV-2 infection. V lost 5 bases to trimming and J lost 2 bases; unmatched junction nucleotides: 6. Germline lookup yields CDR1 MDHEN and CDR2 SYDVKM. The length of the CDR3 is 14 residues. Individually, cDNA molecules had unique molecular identifiers attached to them. TCRdb independently ran MiXCR on the 5' RACE reads; one entry per CDR3 protein. Among roughly 36,000 distinct CDR3 sequences listed, 4.5% to 7% were seen once. This clonotype was recorded at least ten times. What was sequenced was whole blood. The sequence derives from an adult who was a healthcare worker with PCR-confirmed SARS-CoV-2 infection or an uninfected control (not recorded which). This rearrangement joins TRBV28 to TRBJ2-7; 7 bases are a match to TRBD1. The CDR3 coding sequence is TGTGCCAGCAGTCCAGGGGGTGGCCCCTACGAGCAGTACTTC. Translating it yields CASSPGGGPYEQYF.